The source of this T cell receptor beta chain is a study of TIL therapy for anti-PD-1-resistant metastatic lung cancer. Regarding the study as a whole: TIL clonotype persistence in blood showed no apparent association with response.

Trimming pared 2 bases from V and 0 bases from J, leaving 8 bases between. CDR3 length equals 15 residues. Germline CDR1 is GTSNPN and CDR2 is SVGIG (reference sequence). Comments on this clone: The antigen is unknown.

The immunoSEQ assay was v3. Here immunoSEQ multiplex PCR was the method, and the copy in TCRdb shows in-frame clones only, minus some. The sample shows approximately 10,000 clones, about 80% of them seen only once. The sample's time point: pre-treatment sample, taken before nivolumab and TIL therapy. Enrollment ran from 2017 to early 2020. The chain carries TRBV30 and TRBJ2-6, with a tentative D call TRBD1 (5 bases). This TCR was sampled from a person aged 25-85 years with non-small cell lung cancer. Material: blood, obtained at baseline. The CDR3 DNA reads TGTGCCTGGAGTCTGGGGCGCTCTGGGGCCAACGTCCTGACTTTC. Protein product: CAWSLGRSGANVLTF.